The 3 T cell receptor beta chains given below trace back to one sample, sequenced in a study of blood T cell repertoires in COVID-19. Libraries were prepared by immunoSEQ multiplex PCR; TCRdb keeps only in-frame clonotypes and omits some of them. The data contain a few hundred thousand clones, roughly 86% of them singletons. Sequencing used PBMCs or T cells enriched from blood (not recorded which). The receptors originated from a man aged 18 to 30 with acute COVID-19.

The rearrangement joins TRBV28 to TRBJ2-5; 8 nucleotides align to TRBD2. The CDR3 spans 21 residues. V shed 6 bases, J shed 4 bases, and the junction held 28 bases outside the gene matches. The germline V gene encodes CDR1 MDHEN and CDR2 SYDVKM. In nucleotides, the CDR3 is TGTGCCAGCAGAACCAAAGCGACGAGCGGGAGAAGAGGGTGGGAGAGAGAGACCCAGTACTTC. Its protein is CASRTKATSGRRGWERETQYF.

CDR3 bases: TGTGCCAGCATCAATTTTGGTCTAGCGGGAAATTATGAGCAGTTCTTC. Amino acid sequence: CASINFGLAGNYEQFF. J is TRBJ2-1 and V is TRBV7-8, with 9 bases aligning to TRBD2. Germline CDR1 and CDR2: SGHVS and FQNEAQ. Trimming took 7 bases from V and 8 from J; bases not matched to a gene: 15. The CDR3 has 16 residues. Looking up the rest from reference TRBV7-8 and TRBJ2-1 gives the full variable domain: GAGVSQSPRYKVAKRGQDVALRCDPISGHVSLFWYQQALGQGPEFLTYFQNEAQLDKSGLPSDRFFAERPEGSVSTLKIQRTQQEDSAVYLCASINFGLAGNYEQFFGPGTRLTVL.

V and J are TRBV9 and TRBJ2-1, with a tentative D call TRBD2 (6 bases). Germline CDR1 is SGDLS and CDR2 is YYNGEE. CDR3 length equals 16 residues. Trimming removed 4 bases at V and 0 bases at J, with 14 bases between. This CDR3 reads CASSPHWRGSYNEQFF. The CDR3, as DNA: TGTGCCAGCAGCCCACACTGGCGGGGCTCCTACAATGAGCAGTTCTTC.